The rows below give T cell receptor beta chains drawn from one sample of a study of yellow fever vaccine responses in identical twins. MiXCR was run by TCRdb on the RT-PCR reads, yielding one entry per CDR3 protein. The sample has about 3,600 distinct CDR3 sequences; 70% to 90% are singletons. The sequencing here drew on T cells from blood (PBMCs), unsorted or a sorted subset (not recorded which), taken before or after yellow fever vaccination (not recorded which). Every receptor here comes from a woman aged 18-35 years who received the yellow fever vaccine. CDR3s include the opening cysteine and the closing phenylalanine or tryptophan. A D gene is named only where the DNA matches it firmly. A row's size may be missing; if present it is once, few, many or a size class.

TRBV5-1	.	.	TRBJ1-2	CASSLFQGTDYGYTF	TGCGCCAGCAGCTTGTTCCAGGGGACTGACTATGGCTACACCTTC
TRBV11-2	.	TRBD2	TRBJ2-7	CASSPRGWGLGELYEQYF	TGTGCCAGCAGCCCCCGGGGTTGGGGACTAGGGGAACTCTACGAGCAGTACTTC
TRBV10-3	.	.	TRBJ1-6	CAISEPGTLNSPLHF	TGTGCCATCAGTGAGCCCGGGACCCTGAATTCACCCCTCCACTTT
TRBV5-1	.	.	TRBJ2-5	CASSLVRALQETQYF	TGCGCCAGCAGCTTGGTGAGGGCACTCCAAGAGACCCAGTACTTC
TRBV5-1	.	.	TRBJ2-1	CASSLELIYNEQFF	TGCGCCAGCAGCTTGGAATTGATCTACAATGAGCAGTTCTTC
TRBV2	.	.	TRBJ2-7	CASSEAGGAYEQYF	TGTGCCAGCAGTGAAGCGGGCGGAGCCTACGAGCAGTACTTC
TRBV4-1	few	TRBD1	TRBJ1-4	CASSDRGSTNEKLFF	TGCGCCAGCTCAGACAGGGGCTCAACTAATGAAAAACTGTTTTTT
TRBV7-9	.	.	TRBJ2-1	CASSLGGVALDEQFF	TGTGCCAGCAGCTTAGGCGGGGTTGCACTGGATGAGCAGTTCTTC
TRBV9	.	.	TRBJ2-7	CASNAGGLSYEQYF	TGTGCCAGTAACGCTGGGGGACTTTCCTACGAGCAGTACTTC
TRBV11-3	.	TRBD1	TRBJ2-5	CASSLASTGGQETQYF	TGTGCCAGCAGCTTAGCCTCGACAGGGGGTCAAGAGACCCAGTACTTC
TRBV4-1	.	TRBD2	TRBJ2-3	CASSQEPLAGVPDTQYF	TGCGCCAGCAGCCAAGAACCTCTAGCGGGAGTCCCAGATACGCAGTATTTT
TRBV5-6	few	TRBD2	TRBJ2-5	CASSQGTSGTETQYF	TGTGCCAGCAGTCAAGGGACTAGCGGGACGGAGACCCAGTACTTC
TRBV11-3	.	TRBD1	TRBJ2-5	CASSWDREETQYF	TGTGCCAGCAGCTGGGACAGGGAAGAGACCCAGTACTTC
TRBV3-1	once	TRBD1	TRBJ1-1	CASRPQRGQGRTEAFF	TGTGCCAGCAGGCCTCAACGCGGACAGGGTCGAACTGAAGCTTTCTTT
TRBV28	.	.	TRBJ2-7	CASSFGGNEQYF	TGTGCCAGCAGTTTCGGAGGCAACGAGCAGTACTTC
TRBV4-1	few	.	TRBJ1-1	CASSHRDGGNTEAFF	TGCGCCAGCAGCCACCGTGACGGAGGGAACACTGAAGCTTTCTTT
TRBV11-1	.	.	TRBJ1-1	CASSPPGTSATEAFF	TGTGCCAGCAGCCCCCCCGGGACCTCGGCCACTGAAGCTTTCTTT
TRBV5-4	once	.	TRBJ1-6	CASSLGQGKNSPLHF	TGTGCCAGCAGCTTGGGTCAGGGGAAGAATTCACCCCTCCACTTT
TRBV12-3/TRBV12-4	once	.	TRBJ1-4	CASSLAQGRSEKLFF	TGTGCCAGCAGCCTAGCACAGGGTCGTTCTGAAAAACTGTTTTTT
TRBV13	.	TRBD2	TRBJ2-1	CASSPLAGVPNEQFF	TGTGCCAGCAGCCCGCTAGCGGGAGTACCAAATGAGCAGTTCTTC
TRBV20-1	.	TRBD1	TRBJ2-2	CSASRTGSTGELFF	TGCAGTGCTAGCAGGACAGGCAGCACCGGGGAGCTGTTTTTT
TRBV4-1	.	TRBD1	TRBJ2-7	CASSQPTGGPPYEQYF	TGCGCCAGCAGCCAACCGACAGGGGGCCCACCCTACGAGCAGTACTTC
TRBV18	.	TRBD1	TRBJ2-7	CASSTGQGPEQYF	TGTGCCAGCTCAACGGGACAGGGGCCCGAGCAGTACTTC
TRBV7-6	once	.	TRBJ2-2	CASSFRESTGELFF	TGTGCCAGCAGCTTCAGGGAATCCACCGGGGAGCTGTTTTTT
TRBV20-1	.	.	TRBJ1-2	CSARRGNDGYTF	TGCAGTGCTAGACGGGGTAACGATGGCTACACCTTC
TRBV18	.	.	TRBJ2-3	CASSPPTHYTQYF	TGTGCCAGCTCACCACCGACCCACTATACGCAGTATTTT
TRBV15	.	.	TRBJ2-7	CATSRDLGAEGNF	TGTGCCACCAGCAGAGATCTGGGTGCAGAAGGAAATTTC
TRBV14	.	.	TRBJ2-1	CASSQLGGGYNEQFF	TGTGCCAGCAGCCAACTCGGAGGGGGCTACAATGAGCAGTTCTTC
TRBV23-1	.	.	TRBJ2-3	CASSHKGLHTDTQYF	TGCGCCAGCAGTCACAAGGGACTCCACACAGATACGCAGTATTTT
TRBV11-3	.	.	TRBJ1-5	CASSLFEFQPQHF	TGTGCCAGCAGCTTATTTGAATTTCAGCCCCAGCATTTT
TRBV11-2	few	.	TRBJ1-6	CASSFYLSSPLHF	TGTGCCAGCAGCTTTTATCTATCTTCACCCCTCCACTTT
TRBV18	.	TRBD1	TRBJ2-7	CASSPRQGQGYEQYF	TGTGCCAGCTCACCGCGACAAGGACAGGGCTACGAGCAGTACTTC
TRBV11-1	.	TRBD1	TRBJ2-7	CASGSGTGAYEQYF	TGTGCCAGCGGCTCCGGGACAGGTGCCTACGAGCAGTACTTC
TRBV11-2	.	.	TRBJ2-3	CASRPGGTDTQYF	TGTGCCAGCAGGCCGGGGGGCACAGATACGCAGTATTTT
TRBV5-1	.	TRBD1	TRBJ2-7	CASSAGQGRDEQYF	TGCGCCAGCAGCGCAGGACAGGGGAGGGACGAGCAGTACTTC
TRBV11-1	.	TRBD2	TRBJ2-1	CASSLTTSGSSYNEQFF	TGTGCCAGCAGCTTAACTACTAGCGGGAGCTCCTACAATGAGCAGTTCTTC
TRBV5-1	.	TRBD1	TRBJ2-1	CASSPGQGTYNEQFF	TGCGCCAGCAGCCCGGGACAGGGAACTTACAATGAGCAGTTCTTC
TRBV7-2	.	.	TRBJ2-7	CASSLAIDISPYEQYF	TGTGCCAGCAGCTTAGCGATTGACATCTCCCCCTACGAGCAGTACTTC
TRBV14	once	.	TRBJ2-3	CASSRRGGADTQYF	TGTGCCAGCAGCCGGAGGGGCGGGGCAGATACGCAGTATTTT
TRBV6-5	few	.	TRBJ1-2	CASSYLGQGYGYTF	TGTGCCAGCAGTTACCTGGGTCAGGGCTATGGCTACACCTTC
TRBV29-1	.	.	TRBJ2-3	CSVGWGETQYF	TGCAGCGTCGGGTGGGGAGAAACGCAGTATTTT
TRBV3-1	.	TRBD2	TRBJ2-1	CASSQETSGPYNEQFF	TGTGCCAGCAGCCAAGAAACTAGCGGGCCCTACAATGAGCAGTTCTTC
TRBV6-5	.	.	TRBJ1-1	CASSYSRANTEAFF	TGTGCCAGCAGTTACTCGAGGGCGAACACTGAAGCTTTCTTT
TRBV4-2	few	.	TRBJ1-4	CASSPKMGGNEKLFF	TGTGCCAGCAGCCCTAAGATGGGAGGTAATGAAAAACTGTTTTTT
TRBV5-1	.	TRBD1	TRBJ2-7	CASSLEGTVFYEQYF	TGCGCCAGCAGCTTGGAAGGGACAGTCTTCTACGAGCAGTACTTC
TRBV29-1	.	TRBD1	TRBJ2-1	CSVPSTGIYNEQFF	TGCAGCGTTCCTTCGACAGGGATCTACAATGAGCAGTTCTTC